The sequence of this T cell receptor beta chain was determined in a study of regulatory T cells in long-lasting Graves disease. Time point noted: newly diagnosed GD, antithyroid drugs for less than 3 months. The TCR library used RNA extracted from PBMCs. The J segment lost 4 bases and the V segment lost 0 bases, leaving 22 bases of the junction unmatched. CDR1 and CDR2 from the germline V gene are MNHEY and SVGEGT. The CDR3 totals 22 residues. This clonotype was detected ten times or more. Its matching antigen is unknown. According to the study, TCR beta libraries were built with iRepertoire HTBI primers and CDR3-region Arm-PCR. One entry per CDR3 protein, called by TCRdb with MiXCR from the multiplex PCR reads. The sample lists 400,000 to 550,000 distinct CDR3 sequences, over 15% seen once, with 20% to 25% in the top ten. The study's findings and limits: The number of shared public clonotypes was higher in persistent patients (around 2,700) than new patients (around 960). Lower TCR diversity was seen in persistent Graves' patients than in newly diagnosed ones.

This sample was also put to use in a study of T cells in Graves' hyperthyroidism and ophthalmopathy.

The TCR sequence derives from a woman aged 18-29 years with Graves disease. The specimen comprised peripheral blood mononuclear cells (PBMCs), sampled at new diagnosis, from a patient treated with antithyroid drugs. The gene calls are TRBV6-2 or TRBV6-3 and TRBJ2-7, with TRBD2 matching over 12 bases. Here the CDR3 reads CASSYSIHAMTSGREGPYEQYF. The CDR3 DNA reads TGTGCCAGCAGTTACTCGATACACGCCATGACTAGCGGGAGAGAAGGACCTTACGAGCAGTACTTC.